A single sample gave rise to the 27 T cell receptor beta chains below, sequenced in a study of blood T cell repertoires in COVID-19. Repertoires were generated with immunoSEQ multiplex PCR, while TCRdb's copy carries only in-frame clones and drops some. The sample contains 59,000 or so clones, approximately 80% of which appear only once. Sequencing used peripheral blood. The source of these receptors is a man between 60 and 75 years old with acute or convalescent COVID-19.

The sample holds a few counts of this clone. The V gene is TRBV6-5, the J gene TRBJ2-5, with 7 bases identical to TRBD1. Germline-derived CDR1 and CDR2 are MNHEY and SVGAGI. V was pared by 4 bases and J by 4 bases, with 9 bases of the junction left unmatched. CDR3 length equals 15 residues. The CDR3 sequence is CASSSPRGGSETQYF. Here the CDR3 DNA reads TGTGCCAGCAGTTCCCCCCGAGGGGGCTCAGAGACCCAGTACTTC.

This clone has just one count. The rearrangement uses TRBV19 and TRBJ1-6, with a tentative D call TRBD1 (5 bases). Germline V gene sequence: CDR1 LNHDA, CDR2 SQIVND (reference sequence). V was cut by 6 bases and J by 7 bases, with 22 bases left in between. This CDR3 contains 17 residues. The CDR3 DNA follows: TGTGCCAGTAGGTCGGGAGGGGTGACATCTAAAAATTCACCCCTCCACTTT. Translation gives CASRSGGVTSKNSPLHF.

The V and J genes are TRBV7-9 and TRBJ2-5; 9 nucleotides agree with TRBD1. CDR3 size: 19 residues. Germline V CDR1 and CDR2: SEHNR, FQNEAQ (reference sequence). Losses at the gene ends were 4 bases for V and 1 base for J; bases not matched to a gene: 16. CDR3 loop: CASSSPGQGIPHFQETQYF. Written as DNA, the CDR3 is TGTGCCAGCAGCTCACCCGGACAGGGGATCCCACACTTCCAAGAGACCCAGTACTTC.

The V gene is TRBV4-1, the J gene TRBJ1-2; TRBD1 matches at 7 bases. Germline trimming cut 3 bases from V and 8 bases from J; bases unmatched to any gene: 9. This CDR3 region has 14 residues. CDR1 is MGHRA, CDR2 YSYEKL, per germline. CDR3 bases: TGCGCCAGCAGCCAGATGGGACAGTTGAGAGGCTACACCTTC. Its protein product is CASSQMGQLRGYTF.

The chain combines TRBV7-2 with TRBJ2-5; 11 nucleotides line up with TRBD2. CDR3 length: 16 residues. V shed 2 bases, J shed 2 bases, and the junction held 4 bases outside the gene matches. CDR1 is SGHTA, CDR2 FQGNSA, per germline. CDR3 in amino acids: CASSLSPSGGQETQYF. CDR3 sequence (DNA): TGTGCCAGCAGCTTATCCCCTAGCGGGGGGCAAGAGACCCAGTACTTC.

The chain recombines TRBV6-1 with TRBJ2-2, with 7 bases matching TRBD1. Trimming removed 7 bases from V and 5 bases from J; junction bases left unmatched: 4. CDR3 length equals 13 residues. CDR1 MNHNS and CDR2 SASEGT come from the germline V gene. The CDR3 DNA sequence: TGTGCCAGCAAGCGACAGGGTACCGGGGAGCTGTTTTTT. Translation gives CASKRQGTGELFF.

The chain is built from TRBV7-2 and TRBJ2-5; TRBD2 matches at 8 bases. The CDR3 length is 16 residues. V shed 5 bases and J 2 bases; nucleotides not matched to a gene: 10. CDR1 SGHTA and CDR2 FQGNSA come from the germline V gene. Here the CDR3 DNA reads TGTGCCAGCAGCCCGGCACGGGGGGGCGAGCAAGAGACCCAGTACTTC. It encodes CASSPARGGEQETQYF.

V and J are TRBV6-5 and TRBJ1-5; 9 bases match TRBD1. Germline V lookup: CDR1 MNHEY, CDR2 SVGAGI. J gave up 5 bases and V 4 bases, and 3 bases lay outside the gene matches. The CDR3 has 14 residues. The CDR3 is CASSWTGEDQPQHF. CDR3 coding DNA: TGTGCCAGCAGTTGGACAGGGGAGGATCAGCCCCAGCATTTT.

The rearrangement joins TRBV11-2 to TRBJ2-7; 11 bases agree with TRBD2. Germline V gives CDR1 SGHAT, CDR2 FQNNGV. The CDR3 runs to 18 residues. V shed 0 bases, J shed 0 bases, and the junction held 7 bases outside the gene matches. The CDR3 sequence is CASSLDILAGGRSYEQYF. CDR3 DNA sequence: TGTGCCAGCAGCTTAGATATTCTAGCGGGGGGCCGCTCCTACGAGCAGTACTTC.

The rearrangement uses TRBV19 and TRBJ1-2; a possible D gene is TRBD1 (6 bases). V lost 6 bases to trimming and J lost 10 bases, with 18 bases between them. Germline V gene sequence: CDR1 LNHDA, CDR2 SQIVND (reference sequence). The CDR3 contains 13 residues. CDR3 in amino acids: CASRLHRDPPYTF. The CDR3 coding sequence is TGTGCCAGTAGGCTACACAGGGATCCGCCCTACACCTTC.

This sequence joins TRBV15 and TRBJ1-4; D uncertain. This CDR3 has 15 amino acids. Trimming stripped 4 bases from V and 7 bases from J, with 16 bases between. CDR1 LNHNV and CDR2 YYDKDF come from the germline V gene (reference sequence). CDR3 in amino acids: CATSTEAGIGEKLFF. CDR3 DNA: TGTGCCACCAGCACGGAGGCGGGGATAGGTGAAAAACTGTTTTTT.

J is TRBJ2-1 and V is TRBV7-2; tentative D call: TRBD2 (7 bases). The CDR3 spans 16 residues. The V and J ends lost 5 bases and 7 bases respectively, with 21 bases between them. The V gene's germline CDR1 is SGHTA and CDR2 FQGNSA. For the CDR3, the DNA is TGTGCCAGCAGCCCCCGTGGGGGGGGCGGTTTAAATGAGCAGTTCTTC. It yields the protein CASSPRGGGGLNEQFF.

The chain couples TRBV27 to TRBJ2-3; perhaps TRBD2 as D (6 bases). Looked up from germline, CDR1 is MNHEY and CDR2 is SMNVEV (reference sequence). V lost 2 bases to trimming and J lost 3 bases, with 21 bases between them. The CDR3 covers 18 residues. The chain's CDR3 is CASSLESTARAGTDTQYF. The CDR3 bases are TGTGCCAGCAGTTTAGAGAGTACCGCGAGGGCGGGAACAGATACGCAGTATTTT.

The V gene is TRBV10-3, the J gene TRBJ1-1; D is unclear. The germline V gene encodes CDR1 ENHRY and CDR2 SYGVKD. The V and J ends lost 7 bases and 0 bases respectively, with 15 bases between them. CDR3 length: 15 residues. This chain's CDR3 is CAIKNPAAMNTEAFF. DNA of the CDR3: TGTGCCATCAAGAATCCAGCGGCTATGAACACTGAAGCTTTCTTT.

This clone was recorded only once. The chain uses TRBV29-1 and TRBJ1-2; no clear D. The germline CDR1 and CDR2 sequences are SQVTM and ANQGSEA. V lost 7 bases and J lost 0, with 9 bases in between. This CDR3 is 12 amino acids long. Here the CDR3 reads CSAEGANYGYTF. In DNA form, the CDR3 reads TGCAGCGCGGAGGGAGCTAACTATGGCTACACCTTC. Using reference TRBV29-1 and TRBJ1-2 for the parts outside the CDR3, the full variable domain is SAVISQKPSRDICQRGTSLTIQCQVDSQVTMMFWYRQQPGQSLTLIATANQGSEATYESGFVIDKFPISRPNLTFSTLTVSNMSPEDSSIYLCSAEGANYGYTFGSGTRLTVV.

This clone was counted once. CDR3 nucleotides: TGTGCCAGCAGCTTAGCCGGGGGGGCGGAGACCCAGTACTTC. It codes for CASSLAGGAETQYF. This chain joins TRBV7-3 and TRBJ2-5, with 8 bases matching TRBD2. The germline V gene has CDR1 SGHTA and CDR2 FQGTGA. CDR3 length equals 14 residues. The junction had 4 bases not matched to a gene; V was cut back by 2 bases and J by 5 bases.

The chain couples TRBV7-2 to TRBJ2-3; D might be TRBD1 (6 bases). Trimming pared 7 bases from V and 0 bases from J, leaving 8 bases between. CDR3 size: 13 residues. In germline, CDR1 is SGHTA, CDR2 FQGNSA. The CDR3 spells CASMDRSTDTQYF. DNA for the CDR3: TGTGCCAGCATGGACAGAAGCACAGATACGCAGTATTTT.

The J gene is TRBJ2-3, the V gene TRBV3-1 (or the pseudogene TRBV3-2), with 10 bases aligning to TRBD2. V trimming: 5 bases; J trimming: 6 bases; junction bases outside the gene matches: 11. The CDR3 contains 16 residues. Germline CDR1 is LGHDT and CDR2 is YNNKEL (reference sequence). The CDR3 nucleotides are TGTGCCAGCAGCACCCGAATCAGCGGGGGGGCGGATACGCAGTATTTT. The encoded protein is CASSTRISGGADTQYF.

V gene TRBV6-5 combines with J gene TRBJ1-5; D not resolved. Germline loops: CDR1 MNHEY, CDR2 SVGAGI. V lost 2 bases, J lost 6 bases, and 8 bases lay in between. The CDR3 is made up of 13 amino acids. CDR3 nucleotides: TGTGCCAGCAGTTACAGGGAGGGTCAGCCCCAGCATTTT. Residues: CASSYREGQPQHF.

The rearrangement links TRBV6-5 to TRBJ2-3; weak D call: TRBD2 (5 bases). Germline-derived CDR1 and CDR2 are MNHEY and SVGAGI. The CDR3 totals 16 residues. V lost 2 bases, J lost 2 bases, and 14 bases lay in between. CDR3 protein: CASSYLGSLDTDTQYF. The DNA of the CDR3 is TGTGCCAGCAGTTACCTGGGGAGTCTGGACACAGATACGCAGTATTTT.

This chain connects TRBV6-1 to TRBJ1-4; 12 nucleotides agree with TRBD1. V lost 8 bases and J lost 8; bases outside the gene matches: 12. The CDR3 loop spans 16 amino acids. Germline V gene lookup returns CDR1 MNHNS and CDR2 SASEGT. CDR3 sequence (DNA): TGTGCCAGCGGTGGGGGACAGGGGGCGATGGGCGAAAAACTGTTTTTT. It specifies CASGGGQGAMGEKLFF.

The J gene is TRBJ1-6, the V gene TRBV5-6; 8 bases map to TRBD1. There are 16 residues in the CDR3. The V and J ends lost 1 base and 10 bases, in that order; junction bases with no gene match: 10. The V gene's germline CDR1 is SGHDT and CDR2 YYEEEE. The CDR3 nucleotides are TGTGCCAGCAGCTTGTATACGACAGGGGTAAGGTCACCCCTCCACTTT. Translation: CASSLYTTGVRSPLHF.

Here the CDR3 reads CASSDRTGNYGYTF. The CDR3 bases are TGTGCCAGCAGTGATCGGACAGGCAACTATGGCTACACCTTC. V is TRBV6-1 and J is TRBJ1-2, with 7 bases that match TRBD1. The CDR3 is made up of 14 amino acids. V gave up 3 bases and J gave up 2 bases; unmatched junction bases: 3. CDR1 and CDR2 (germline): MNHNS, SASEGT.

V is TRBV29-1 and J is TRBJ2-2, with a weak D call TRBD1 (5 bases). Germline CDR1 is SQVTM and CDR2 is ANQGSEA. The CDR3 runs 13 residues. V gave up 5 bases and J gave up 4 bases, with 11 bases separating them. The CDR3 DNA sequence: TGCAGCGTTTATCAGGGCTTCACCGGGGAGCTGTTTTTT. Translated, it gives CSVYQGFTGELFF.

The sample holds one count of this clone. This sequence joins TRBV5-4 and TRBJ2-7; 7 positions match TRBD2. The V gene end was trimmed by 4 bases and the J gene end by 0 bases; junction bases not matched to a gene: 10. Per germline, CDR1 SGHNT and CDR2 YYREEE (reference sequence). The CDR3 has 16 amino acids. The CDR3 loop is CASSPPGGGTSYEQYF. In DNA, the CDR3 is TGTGCCAGCAGCCCACCGGGCGGGGGAACCTCCTACGAGCAGTACTTC.

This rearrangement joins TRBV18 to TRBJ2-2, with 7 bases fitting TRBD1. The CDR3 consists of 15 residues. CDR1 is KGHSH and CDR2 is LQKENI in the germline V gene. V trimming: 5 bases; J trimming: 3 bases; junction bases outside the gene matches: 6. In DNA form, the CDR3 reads TGTGCCAGCTCAAAACCGACAGGGTACACCGGGGAGCTGTTTTTT. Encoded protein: CASSKPTGYTGELFF.

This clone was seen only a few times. The CDR3: CASSVGVAGSGETQYF. CDR3 nucleotides: TGTGCCAGCAGTGTGGGGGTAGCGGGGTCCGGGGAGACCCAGTACTTC. The rearrangement joins TRBV6-1 to TRBJ2-5, with 8 bases matching TRBD2. V shed 4 bases and J 5 bases; nucleotides not matched to a gene: 12. CDR1 MNHNS and CDR2 SASEGT come from the germline V gene. The CDR3 is 16 amino acids.